Given below is one T cell receptor (beta chain) in context. The data belong to a study of blood T cell repertoires in COVID-19. Study-level information: The samples span acute and convalescent COVID-19 from the United States, Italy and Spain. From T cells, B-cell-depleted T cells, or PBMCs came the material, which was cDNA or gDNA.

Original processing methods: Estimation of nucleated cell counts relied on the amplification of reference gene primers. The repertoire was sequenced with immunoSEQ multiplex PCR; TCRdb's copy has only in-frame clones and lacks some. Clone size and V and J calls were adopted from that table, with D and trimming inferred from the DNA. The table has about 42,000 clones, 80% to 90% seen once; the top ten hold approximately 13%. Trimming shortened V by 0 bases and J by 1 base, and 7 bases separated the two germline ends. Germline V gene lookup returns CDR1 KGHSH and CDR2 LQKENI. The CDR3 loop spans 16 amino acids.

The sequencing sample was made of peripheral blood. The chain couples TRBV18 to TRBJ1-6; D may be TRBD1 (6 bases). This TCR came from a woman aged 70-85 years in a cohort sampled during active COVID-19. The CDR3 loop reads CASSPPQGSYNSPLHF. The CDR3 bases are TGTGCCAGCTCACCACCTCAGGGGTCCTATAATTCACCCCTCCACTTT.